Listed here are 31 T cell receptor beta chains from one sample, sequenced in a study of blood T cell repertoires in COVID-19 (dated by TCRdb to about 2020). The library was obtained by the immunoSEQ multiplex PCR assay. Drawn from immuneACCESS, this table holds only the in-frame rearrangements with V and J called that TCRdb kept. Clones are partly lost; checked studies trace under half to an unresolved V gene and leave the rest unexplained. This sample is represented by about 190,000 clones; 65% to 85% of them were singletons. The ten largest account for 3.2% of the sample. Sequences were obtained from PBMCs or T cells enriched from blood (not recorded which). Receptors were obtained from a woman under 40 who had been exposed to COVID-19.

This chain uses TRBV7-2 with TRBJ2-5; possible D gene TRBD1, 5 bases. The CDR3 has 14 residues. Germline V gene lookup returns CDR1 SGHTA and CDR2 FQGNSA. V was cut by 3 bases and J by 5 bases, with 13 bases left in between. The CDR3 nucleotides read TGTGCCAGCAGCTTCTCACAGGTAGTGGAGACCCAGTACTTC. As protein: CASSFSQVVETQYF.

This chain joins TRBV19 and TRBJ1-2, with unresolved D. In germline, CDR1 is LNHDA, CDR2 SQIVND (reference sequence). Trimming left V 10 bases short and J 4 bases short, with 16 bases between. The CDR3 spans 13 residues. The CDR3 DNA reads as TGTGCCACCACCCAGGTGGCAGGCTATGGCTACACCTTC. Amino acid sequence: CATTQVAGYGYTF. The full variable domain, its missing parts supplied by reference TRBV19 and TRBJ1-2, is DGGITQSPKYLFRKEGQNVTLSCEQNLNHDAMYWYRQDPGQGLRLIYYSQIVNDFQKGDIAEGYSVSREKKESFPLTVTSAQKNPTAFYLCATTQVAGYGYTFGSGTRLTVV.

This sequence joins TRBV7-2 and TRBJ2-3; D is unclear. The CDR3 runs to 12 residues. Germline V CDR1 and CDR2: SGHTA, FQGNSA. Trimming removed 5 bases from V and 4 bases from J, with 7 bases in between. DNA for the CDR3: TGTGCCAGCAGCCCCCTCCCAGATACGCAGTATTTT. It is translated as CASSPLPDTQYF.

This clone was seen a handful of times. The chain recombines TRBV6-2 or TRBV6-3 with TRBJ1-5, with a tentative D call TRBD1 (6 bases). The CDR3 runs 15 residues. Looked up from germline, CDR1 is MNHEY and CDR2 is SVGEGT. V lost 4 bases, J lost 10 bases, and 20 bases lay in between. For the CDR3, the DNA is TGTGCCAGCAGTTCCCCAGCCAGGGGCATTCAACCCCAGCATTTT. It encodes CASSSPARGIQPQHF.

This sequence joins TRBV7-9 and TRBJ1-1; D unresolved. The V end was cut by 2 bases, the J end by 6 bases, with 4 bases between. Germline CDR1 SEHNR, CDR2 FQNEAQ (reference sequence). The CDR3 is 11 residues long. The CDR3 bases are TGTGCCAGCAGCTTATTAGCTGAAGCTTTCTTT. Amino acids: CASSLLAEAFF. The full variable domain, rest sourced from reference TRBV7-9 and TRBJ1-1, is DTGVSQNPRHKITKRGQNVTFRCDPISEHNRLYWYRQTLGQGPEFLTYFQNEAQLEKSRLLSDRFSAERPKGSFSTLEIQRTEQGDSAMYLCASSLLAEAFFGQGTRLTVV.

This rearrangement joins TRBV28 to TRBJ1-1, with a possible D match to TRBD1 (6 bases). The CDR3 sequence is 14 residues long. Trimming pared 4 bases from V and 2 bases from J, leaving 11 bases between. Germline loops: CDR1 MDHEN, CDR2 SYDVKM. This CDR3 reads CASSYGQFNTEAFF. CDR3 nucleotides: TGTGCCAGCAGTTACGGACAGTTTAACACTGAAGCTTTCTTT.

The V and J genes are TRBV9 and TRBJ1-1; 7 nucleotides align to TRBD1. Looked up from germline, CDR1 is SGDLS and CDR2 is YYNGEE. After removal of 3 bases from V and 4 bases from J, the junction contained 12 bases not matched to a gene. The CDR3 contains 16 residues. The CDR3 sequence: CASSGEGRRGTTEAFF. In DNA form, the CDR3 reads TGTGCCAGCAGCGGAGAGGGACGCAGGGGGACCACTGAAGCTTTCTTT.

The V gene is TRBV30, the J gene TRBJ1-2; D is perhaps TRBD1 (6 bases). Germline V gene data show CDR1 as GTSNPN and CDR2 as SVGIG (reference sequence). The V and J ends lost 3 bases and 4 bases respectively, with 15 bases between them. This CDR3 is 14 amino acids long. The CDR3 DNA sequence: TGTGCCTGGAGCCTACGGGGGGCTCCCTATGGCTACACCTTC. It yields the protein CAWSLRGAPYGYTF. The full variable domain, completed using reference TRBV30 and TRBJ1-2, is SQTIHQWPATLVQPVGSPLSLECTVEGTSNPNLYWYRQAAGRGLQLLFYSVGIGQISSEVPQNLSASRPQDRQFILSSKKLLLSDSGFYLCAWSLRGAPYGYTFGSGTRLTVV.

The V and J genes are TRBV19 and TRBJ1-1; 9 nucleotides line up with TRBD1. In germline, CDR1 is LNHDA, CDR2 SQIVND (reference sequence). After removal of 7 bases from V and 3 bases from J, the junction contained 9 bases not matched to a gene. This CDR3 spans 15 amino acids. The CDR3 protein is CASNLDTGGYTEAFF. CDR3 nucleotides: TGTGCCAGTAACCTTGACACAGGGGGCTACACTGAAGCTTTCTTT.

The rearrangement links TRBV5-1 to TRBJ2-5; D is unresolved. Per germline, CDR1 SGHRS and CDR2 YFSETQ. V was cut by 0 bases and J by 2 bases, with 8 bases left in between. The CDR3 totals 14 residues. CDR3 loop: CASSLGLTQETQYF. The CDR3 region has the DNA TGCGCCAGCAGCTTGGGCCTAACTCAAGAGACCCAGTACTTC. The full variable domain, rest sourced from reference TRBV5-1 and TRBJ2-5, is KAGVTQTPRYLIKTRGQQVTLSCSPISGHRSVSWYQQTPGQGLQFLFEYFSETQRNKGNFPGRFSGRQFSNSRSEMNVSTLELGDSALYLCASSLGLTQETQYFGPGTRLLVL.

The J gene is TRBJ1-5, the V gene TRBV21-1; the D segment call TRBD1 is taken from the table without a DNA check. TRBV21-1 is flagged as a pseudogene. CDR3 size: 20 residues. This CDR3 is CASSKVPPGQGPVSNQPQHF. The DNA of the CDR3 is TGTGCCAGCAGCAAAGTCCCCCCGGGACAGGGGCCGGTGAGCAATCAGCCCCAGCATTTT.

V is TRBV9 and J is TRBJ1-5; D might be TRBD1 (5 bases). The V and J ends lost 4 bases and 8 bases respectively, with 13 bases between them. Germline V gene data show CDR1 as SGDLS and CDR2 as YYNGEE. The length of the CDR3 is 13 residues. Here the CDR3 DNA reads TGTGCCAGCAGCTCCGGGACTTCGAAGCCCCAGCATTTT. This codes for CASSSGTSKPQHF. Supplemented by reference TRBV9 and TRBJ1-5, the full variable domain reads DSGVTQTPKHLITATGQRVTLRCSPRSGDLSVYWYQQSLDQGLQFLIQYYNGEERAKGNILERFSAQQFPDLHSELNLSSLELGDSALYFCASSSGTSKPQHFGDGTRLSIL.

The rearrangement joins TRBV2 to TRBJ1-1; no firm D call. The CDR3 sequence is 12 residues long. Trimming took off 8 bases at V and 3 bases at J, with 10 bases between the two ends. Germline values: CDR1 SNHLY, CDR2 FYNNEI. The CDR3 DNA reads as TGTGCCAGCTTGGGCAGTTACACTGAAGCTTTCTTT. This encodes CASLGSYTEAFF. Full variable domain (rest looked up from reference TRBV2 and TRBJ1-1): EPEVTQTPSHQVTQMGQEVILRCVPISNHLYFYWYRQILGQKVEFLVSFYNNEISEKSEIFDDQFSVERPDGSNFTLKIRSTKLEDSAMYFCASLGSYTEAFFGQGTRLTVV.

The chain recombines TRBV7-2 with TRBJ1-5, with D perhaps TRBD1 (6 bases). This CDR3 has 14 residues. The V and J ends lost 5 bases and 2 bases respectively, with 10 bases between them. Germline V lookup: CDR1 SGHTA, CDR2 FQGNSA. The CDR3 is CASSTRTGNQPQHF. The CDR3 DNA is TGTGCCAGCAGCACCAGGACAGGCAATCAGCCCCAGCATTTT. The full variable domain, with the rest looked up from reference TRBV7-2 and TRBJ1-5, is GAGVSQSPSNKVTEKGKDVELRCDPISGHTALYWYRQSLGQGLEFLIYFQGNSAPDKSGLPSDRFSAERTGGSVSTLTIQRTQQEDSAVYLCASSTRTGNQPQHFGDGTRLSIL.

The V gene is TRBV6-5, the J gene TRBJ2-7, with a tentative D call TRBD2 (5 bases). V was trimmed by 2 bases and J by 3 bases, leaving 11 bases between them. The CDR3 contains 14 residues. Germline CDR1 and CDR2: MNHEY and SVGAGI. Written as DNA, the CDR3 is TGTGCCAGCAGTTACAGCGCCGGAGGCTACGAGCAGTACTTC. This translates into CASSYSAGGYEQYF.

The gene calls are TRBV19 and TRBJ2-4; weak D call: TRBD2 (5 bases). Per the germline V gene, CDR1 is LNHDA and CDR2 is SQIVND (reference sequence). Trimming stripped 6 bases from V and 0 bases from J, with 24 bases between. The CDR3 has 19 residues. CDR3 loop: CASSQRRFEAELAKNIQYF. CDR3 DNA sequence: TGTGCCAGTAGCCAAAGGAGGTTTGAGGCAGAACTAGCCAAAAACATTCAGTACTTC.

The rearrangement links TRBV7-2 to TRBJ1-2, with a tentative D call TRBD1 (5 bases). The CDR3 totals 14 residues. Germline V gives CDR1 SGHTA, CDR2 FQGNSA. V gave up 1 base and J gave up 7 bases, with 13 bases separating them. This CDR3 is CASSLDAQGRGYTF. In DNA, the CDR3 is TGTGCCAGCAGCTTAGATGCGCAGGGTCGTGGCTACACCTTC.

The J gene is TRBJ2-2, the V gene TRBV10-2; 11 positions agree with TRBD2. Losses at the gene ends were 5 bases for V and 2 bases for J; bases not matched to a gene: 10. This CDR3 contains 18 residues. Germline lookup yields CDR1 WSHSY and CDR2 SAAADI. In DNA form, the CDR3 reads TGCGCCAGCAGTTCAGTCAATAGCGGGGGGGGAAACACCGGGGAGCTGTTTTTT. This codes for CASSSVNSGGGNTGELFF.

This chain links TRBV4-2 with TRBJ2-7; the match to TRBD1 covers 11 bases. With V trimmed by 6 bases and J by 3 bases, 4 bases remained unmatched. The germline V gene encodes CDR1 LGHNA and CDR2 YNFKEQ. The CDR3 is made up of 14 amino acids. The CDR3 protein is CASSPGQGDYEQYF. The CDR3 nucleotides are TGTGCCAGCAGTCCGGGACAGGGGGACTACGAGCAGTACTTC.

The rearrangement uses TRBV30 and TRBJ1-1; D not resolved. The germline V and J ends were trimmed by 3 bases and 3 bases, with 8 bases remaining between them. Germline CDR1 GTSNPN, CDR2 SVGIG (reference sequence). The CDR3 sequence is 12 residues long. Here the CDR3 reads CAWSLEDTEAFF. CDR3 sequence (DNA): TGTGCCTGGAGCCTGGAGGACACTGAAGCTTTCTTT. Complete variable domain (other parts from reference TRBV30 and TRBJ1-1): SQTIHQWPATLVQPVGSPLSLECTVEGTSNPNLYWYRQAAGRGLQLLFYSVGIGQISSEVPQNLSASRPQDRQFILSSKKLLLSDSGFYLCAWSLEDTEAFFGQGTRLTVV.

The chain carries TRBV7-8 and TRBJ1-2; D remains ambiguous. V lost 1 base to trimming and J lost 5 bases, with 14 bases between them. The germline V gene has CDR1 SGHVS and CDR2 FQNEAQ. The CDR3 has 15 residues. The CDR3 DNA reads TGTGCCAGCAGCTTAGGAGACACCGCCTCTTATGGCTACACCTTC. This sequence encodes CASSLGDTASYGYTF.

This chain connects TRBV24-1 to TRBJ1-1, with D perhaps TRBD1 (6 bases). The CDR3 is made up of 13 amino acids. Germline V lookup: CDR1 KGHDR, CDR2 SFDVKD. DNA of the CDR3: TGTGGAGTACCAGGGGCGGAGAACACTGAAGCTTTCTTT. It encodes CGVPGAENTEAFF.

The V and J genes are TRBV7-6 and TRBJ2-7; D is unresolved. Germline V gene lookup returns CDR1 SGHVS and CDR2 FNYEAQ. The CDR3 has 14 residues. The V and J ends lost 4 bases and 2 bases respectively, with 12 bases between them. CDR3 DNA: TGTGCCAGCAGCTCACGAGGTATTACCTACGAGCAGTACTTC. Protein sequence: CASSSRGITYEQYF.

The chain is built from TRBV5-6 and TRBJ1-5; 7 bases align to TRBD1. V shed 2 bases, J shed 7 bases, and the junction held 9 bases outside the gene matches. Per the germline V gene, CDR1 is SGHDT and CDR2 is YYEEEE. The CDR3 contains 15 residues. Here the CDR3 DNA reads TGTGCCAGCAGCTTCTCGGACAGGAAGCACCAGCCCCAGCATTTT. Translation gives CASSFSDRKHQPQHF.

The genes are TRBV19 and TRBJ1-5, with no clear D. The CDR3 totals 16 residues. Looked up from germline, CDR1 is LNHDA and CDR2 is SQIVND (reference sequence). V lost 7 bases, J lost 5 bases, and 21 bases lay in between. Here the CDR3 reads CASTPLSGTGHQPQHF. For the CDR3, the DNA is TGTGCCAGTACCCCCCTGAGTGGTACGGGTCATCAGCCCCAGCATTTT.

This clone is a singleton in its sample. The rearrangement joins TRBV7-9 to TRBJ2-7; no reliable D call. Germline CDR1 SEHNR, CDR2 FQNEAQ (reference sequence). The CDR3 length is 11 residues. Trimming left V 5 bases short and J 2 bases short, with 4 bases between. The CDR3 spells CASSPAYEQYF. DNA of the CDR3: TGTGCCAGCAGCCCCGCCTACGAGCAGTACTTC.

The gene calls are TRBV3-1 (or the pseudogene TRBV3-2) and TRBJ2-5; 7 nucleotides align to TRBD2. Germline V gene sequence: CDR1 LGHDT, CDR2 YNNKEL (reference sequence). With 4 bases clipped from V and 5 bases from J, the junction kept 13 bases outside the gene matches. CDR3 length equals 16 residues. CDR3 sequence (DNA): TGTGCCAGCAGCCTACAACCCGAGCGGGGCGGGGAGACCCAGTACTTC. Its translation is CASSLQPERGGETQYF.

V usage is TRBV9 and J usage is TRBJ2-3; 11 bases map to TRBD2. The CDR3 runs 15 residues. The ends lost 2 bases at V and 6 bases at J; junction bases unmatched: 5. Germline CDR1 reads SGDLS; CDR2 reads YYNGEE. CDR3 nucleotide sequence: TGTGCCAGCAGCGTTAGCGGGGGGGCGATGGATACGCAGTATTTT. It specifies CASSVSGGAMDTQYF.

V gene TRBV6-2 or TRBV6-3 combines with J gene TRBJ1-2, with D perhaps TRBD1 (5 bases). V gave up 2 bases and J gave up 7 bases, with 11 bases separating them. This CDR3 spans 13 amino acids. Germline V gene lookup returns CDR1 MNHEY and CDR2 SVGEGT. The CDR3 spells CASSYPGYGGYTF. CDR3 sequence (DNA): TGTGCCAGCAGTTACCCAGGGTATGGTGGCTACACCTTC.

The J gene is TRBJ1-2, the V gene TRBV5-1; D is possibly TRBD1 (6 bases). Trimming pared 0 bases from V and 7 bases from J, leaving 16 bases between. The CDR3 has 15 residues. Germline V lookup: CDR1 SGHRS, CDR2 YFSETQ. For the CDR3, the DNA is TGCGCCAGCAGCTTGGAGGCCAGGGGTATGTCTGGCTACACCTTC. Amino acids: CASSLEARGMSGYTF.

V and J are TRBV5-1 and TRBJ2-7; perhaps TRBD2 as D (6 bases). The CDR3 length is 15 residues. Per the germline V gene, CDR1 is SGHRS and CDR2 is YFSETQ. Trimming pared 4 bases from V and 7 bases from J, leaving 21 bases between. The chain's CDR3 is CASSPQWGGVGEQYF. The CDR3 DNA follows: TGCGCCAGCAGCCCTCAGTGGGGCGGGGTCGGGGAGCAGTACTTC.